A single T cell receptor beta chain is shown here with its context. This record comes from a study of shared T cell receptors in the human thymus. Libraries were prepared by immunoSEQ multiplex PCR; TCRdb keeps only in-frame clonotypes and omits some of them. The table includes hundreds of thousands of clones, more than 70% detected once. Trimming cost V 8 bases and J 3 bases; bases outside gene matches: 8. The CDR3 contains 13 residues. The germline gives CDR1 GTSNPN, CDR2 SVGIG (reference sequence). These sequences were also reported in another study, on human thymus T cells. Turning to that study: All donors were healthy Finnish infants who were undergoing corrective surgery to treat congenital heart defects. Resections from corrective heart surgery provided thymus tissue. Among unrelated individuals, related research reported thymic repertoires that overlapped highly.

The chain combines TRBV30 with TRBJ1-2; TRBD1 aligns across 8 bases. Input material: thymocytes. This receptor was identified in a boy younger than two with a congenital heart defect. This CDR3 is CASRGLLDYGYTF. DNA of the CDR3: TGTGCCAGCAGGGGGCTCTTGGACTATGGCTACACCTTC. Variable domain in full (rest from reference TRBV30 and TRBJ1-2): SQTIHQWPATLVQPVGSPLSLECTVEGTSNPNLYWYRQAAGRGLQLLFYSVGIGQISSEVPQNLSASRPQDRQFILSSKKLLLSDSGFYLCASRGLLDYGYTFGSGTRLTVV.